These T cell receptor beta chains were read from a single sample in a study of blood T cells in healthy people across ages. TCRdb reanalysed the 5' RACE reads using MiXCR and keeps one entry per CDR3 protein. The sample carries 550,000 to 750,000 distinct CDR3 sequences, roughly 21% recorded once. The source material was blood. These receptors were collected from a man in his 70s in good health. Each CDR3 is given with its conserved first and last residue. A D gene is named only where the DNA matches it firmly. Some rows have no size entry. The others give once, few or many, or a class for an expanded clone.

d_call j_call v_call clone_size cdr3_nt cdr3_aa
NA TRBJ2-4 TRBV20-1 few TGCAGTGCTAGACAGACTTCCCGAGGATCGTACTTC CSARQTSRGSYF
TRBD2 TRBJ2-1 TRBV11-2 few TGTGCCAGCAGCTTAGATCTTACTAGCGCAAAAGGGCAGTTCTTC CASSLDLTSAKGQFF
TRBD1 TRBJ2-5 TRBV29-1 NA TGCAGCGCGACGGGACAGGGGGATAGTAAGGTCTTC CSATGQGDSKVF
TRBD1 TRBJ2-2 TRBV7-6 NA TGTGCCAGCAGCTTAACGGGACAGGGGACCGGGGAGCTGTTTTTT CASSLTGQGTGELFF
TRBD1 TRBJ1-2 TRBV5-1 NA TGCGCCAGCAGCTTAGGCGGACAGGGGAATGGCTACACCTTC CASSLGGQGNGYTF
TRBD2 TRBJ2-1 TRBV4-3 NA TGCGCCAGCAGCCAAGTCCCGGGAGGAGGGTACAATGAGCAGTTCTTC CASSQVPGGGYNEQFF
NA TRBJ2-3 TRBV6-6 few TGTGCCAGCAGTTACATCGAGGGCACAGATACGCAGTATTTT CASSYIEGTDTQYF
NA TRBJ2-5 TRBV12-3/TRBV12-4 few TGTGCCAGCAGTTTCTGGCAGTCGGTGGAGACCCAGTACTTC CASSFWQSVETQYF
NA TRBJ2-2 TRBV7-8 few TGTGCCAGCAGCCAAGGACAAAGCGGCCCCGGGGAGCTGTTTTTT CASSQGQSGPGELFF
NA TRBJ1-3 TRBV5-5 NA TGTGCCAGCAGCTTTCTGGACAGCTCTGGAAACACCACATATTTT CASSFLDSSGNTTYF
NA TRBJ1-4 TRBV7-9 NA TGTGCCAGCAGCTCAGCAGGGAAGGTACATGAAAAACTGTTTTTT CASSSAGKVHEKLFF
NA TRBJ2-5 TRBV20-1 few TGCAGTGCGAGCTCTGGGGGCCAAGAGACCCAGTACTTC CSASSGGQETQYF
NA TRBJ1-1 TRBV7-2 NA TGTGCCAGCAGCTTAGCTCCGTTT CASSLAPF
TRBD2 TRBJ2-5 TRBV10-2 few TGCGCCAGCAGTGTGGGGACTAGCTTGACCCAGTACTTC CASSVGTSLTQYF
NA TRBJ2-7 TRBV7-9 NA TGTGCCAGCAGCCGAACCGTGTTAGCGAGAGACCTCTACGAGCAGTACTTC CASSRTVLARDLYEQYF
NA TRBJ2-7 TRBV6-1 NA TGTGCCAGCAGGGGGGGGGGCCCGCCCTACGAGCAGTACTTC CASRGGGPPYEQYF
TRBD2 TRBJ2-3 TRBV10-3 NA TGTGCCATCAGTGAGAAAGGGACTAAAGGCACTGATACGCAGTATTTT CAISEKGTKGTDTQYF
NA TRBJ2-4 TRBV20-1 many TGCAGTGCCATCGACCGAACCGGGGGCCAAAACATTCAGTACTTC CSAIDRTGGQNIQYF
NA TRBJ2-3 TRBV10-3 many TGTGCCTCCCACCCTGGGGGCTCCACAGATACGCAGTATTTT CASHPGGSTDTQYF
NA TRBJ2-5 TRBV4-1 few TGCGCCAGCAGCCAATCGCAGGGAGGAAGGGAGACCCAGTACTTC CASSQSQGGRETQYF
NA TRBJ2-7 TRBV7-3 NA TGTGCCAGTCGATACGAGCAGTACTTC CASRYEQYF
TRBD1 TRBJ1-4 TRBV28 few TGTGCCAGCAGCCGAATAGGGGGCGGTGAAAAACTGTTTTTT CASSRIGGGEKLFF
NA TRBJ2-7 TRBV28 many TGTGCCAGCAGTTTTTTCGCGGGCCAGTCGTACTTC CASSFFAGQSYF
NA TRBJ2-5 TRBV20-1 many TGCAGTGCTAGAGCCAAGGGGCGGGAGACCCAGTACTTC CSARAKGRETQYF
NA TRBJ2-1 TRBV12-3/TRBV12-4 NA TGTGCCAGCACCCTCTCACTGGTCAATGAGCAGTTCTTC CASTLSLVNEQFF
TRBD1 TRBJ2-7 TRBV3-1 NA TGTGCCAGCAGCCCCGACCTCGGACAGGCTAGCTACGAGCAGTACTTC CASSPDLGQASYEQYF
NA TRBJ2-7 TRBV7-8 few TGTGCCAGCAGCTTCGGACACGGAGGGGGGTACGAGCAGTACTTC CASSFGHGGGYEQYF
NA TRBJ2-3 TRBV2 few TGTGCCAGCAAAAAGTTTAGATCCCAAACCTCCGGGGCAGATACGCAGTATTTT CASKKFRSQTSGADTQYF
NA TRBJ2-5 TRBV3-1 few TGTGCCAGCAGCCAAGTGAACGGAGGCTGGCCCCAGTACTTC CASSQVNGGWPQYF
TRBD1 TRBJ2-7 TRBV12-3/TRBV12-4 NA TGTGCCAGCAGTACGGGAACAGGGGACGAGCAGTACTTC CASSTGTGDEQYF
NA TRBJ1-4 TRBV4-3 few TGCGCCAGCAGCCAAGACCGGGGGCTAACTAATGAAAAACTGTTTTTT CASSQDRGLTNEKLFF
NA TRBJ2-4 TRBV12-3/TRBV12-4 NA TGTGCCAGCAGTAACAGGGATAGGGACATTCAGTACTTC CASSNRDRDIQYF